The TCR beta chain described here comes from a study of cytomegalovirus exposure and HLA in healthy donors (dated by TCRdb to 2017 to 2019). About the study as a whole: According to an earlier analysis of around 600 of the donors, about 179 million T cells yielded roughly 110 million unique TCR beta sequences and 250 to 350 Gb of sequence data. An early release that covered fewer than 750 HLA-typed donors contained around 300 gigabases of sequencing data and 85 million to 100 million unique TCR sequences. Of the roughly 400 genotyped donors, about 80% fell in the genetic ancestry cluster associated with self-reported Caucasian donors. The aim of the study was to test whether cataloging public T cell receptors could identify signatures of past pathogen exposure. The study used immunosequencing to profile the T cell repertoires of approximately 690 subjects and linked those repertoires to cytomegalovirus serostatus. In addition to the first cohort of several hundred subjects, a separate validation cohort of over 90 different subjects was used. High-throughput TCR immunosequencing, statistical association of individual TCRs with disease status, and machine learning were combined to predict cytomegalovirus infection status. A later analysis re-examined previously published TCR beta repertoires from roughly 720 donors and added high-resolution HLA genotyping to investigate patterns of TCR occurrence. Rather than drawing on any new phenotypic data, the later analysis identified candidate immune exposures from TCR beta sequences and the way those sequences occurred across donors. An earlier analysis of approximately 580 of the donors used high-throughput TCR beta sequencing to judge whether each TCR beta V gene segment behaved as functional or pseudogenic. Donor age, sex, ethnicity and CMV serostatus were compiled together with the repertoire data. Genome-wide SNP genotypes for about 55% of the 666 donors were used in a later genetic analysis, which treated that subset as a discovery cohort. Every discovery cohort repertoire had been produced on one sequencing platform. Both class I and class II loci were covered by HLA typing, at four-digit resolution. The number of donors typed differed by locus, with about 629-630 for A, B, C, DRB1 and DQB1, 522 for DQA1, 600 to 610 for DPA1, and 450 to 480 for DPB1. A few DR-DQ haplotypes were treated as single units for association and clustering because of strong linkage in the cohort. Across under 500 genotyped donors of the cohort, an average of about 200,000 unique TCR beta nucleotide sequences per donor were sequenced, and approximately 17% of those sequences were non-productive. The paper as a whole reports these results and caveats: Broadly in line with IMGT annotations, most TCR beta V segments showed up in productive rearrangements about 87% or about 30% of the time in an earlier analysis of several hundred of the donors. A later analysis associated 17,000 or so TCR beta sequences with specific HLA alleles at a false discovery rate of 0.05. Correlated functional status among segregating V segments might reflect linkage disequilibrium, but an unknown experimental factor could not be ruled out. For the cohort, immune exposure information was limited to CMV serostatus. In a later analysis, several top co-occurrence clusters were reported to appear linked to parvovirus B19, influenza, CMV and Epstein-Barr virus. Strong co-occurrence of HLA alleles, especially DR and DQ, made assigning TCR associations to individual alleles difficult. Some IMGT-functional V segments, including TRBV6-2 and TRBV6-3, could not be distinguished by the 87-base-pair reads and were therefore excluded. The authors suggested that the approach could potentially be generalized to other disease states and immunological phenotypes. A later analysis found that HLA-associated TCR beta chains were more clonally expanded and had lower generation probabilities than equally common non-associated chains. Sequencing depth was assumed to be roughly uniform across donors in the presence/absence analyses, though that assumption may not hold. A cluster of highly shared sequence variants was judged likely to represent a technical artifact of the sequencing pipeline. The classifier was reported to diagnose cytomegalovirus status with high specificity and sensitivity in both the original cohort and the validation cohort. HLA typing was unavailable for some donors at each locus, so association tests used only the typed subset. Most TCR sequences were seen in very few donors, while some public TCRs were found in many individuals. The earlier analysis of some 540 of the donors excluded over 15 rarely observed V segments, including chromosome 9 orphons, because counts were too low. In vitro tests confirmed that a few of the cytomegalovirus-associated TCR beta chains recognize cytomegalovirus antigens. A further reported finding was that TCR beta sequences accurately predicted the HLA-A and HLA-B alleles for most subjects in the first cohort. A later genetic analysis associated a missense DCLRE1C variant with V-gene and J-gene trimming of TCR beta chains, and an independent cohort replicated the association. In a later analysis, most CMV-associated TCR beta chains were found to appear HLA-restricted, with HLA associations seemingly driven largely by CMV exposure. Only TCR beta chains were sequenced in this cohort, and the absence of alpha or paired-chain data limited detectable features. A later analysis found that TCR association rates varied across HLA loci, with DRB1 alleles showing the most associated TCRs and HLA-C alleles the fewest. The study listed 150 to 200 TCR beta chains as associated with cytomegalovirus. In a later genetic analysis, fewer N-insertions in productive TCRs were reported among donors in an Asian-associated ancestry cluster than the roughly 700-donor mean.

CDR3 length: 14 amino acids, cysteine to phenylalanine. Only CDR3 DNA is held: 42 bases, read in frame from base 1. The V end gives up 7 bases and the J end 5 bases, leaving 6 bases in the junction not matched to a gene. CDR1 and CDR2 were assigned from the germline V gene as SNHLY and FYNNEI. The library was generated by the immunoSEQ multiplex PCR assay. A mixture of 60 forward primers for TCR Vbeta segments and 13 reverse primers for TCR Jbeta segments was used in the multiplex PCR. The CDR3 region of rearranged TCR beta genes was amplified from genomic DNA by a multiplex PCR assay. The amplified TCR beta libraries were sequenced on the Illumina HiSeq System as 87-base-pair reads. Per the original workflow: A later analysis counted some 74 million unique TCR beta chains across the 690 or so repertoires, and 9 million to 14 million of these chains were shared by at least two donors. Raw reads were error-corrected and collapsed into unique sequences by a nearest-neighbor algorithm in which closely related sequences were merged to remove PCR and sequencing errors. V, D and J gene segments were assigned by aligning CDR3 sequences to IMGT reference sequences. For a sequence to be retained, a match of at least six nucleotides to both a V gene segment and a J gene segment was required. Rearrangements were classified as productive when the CDR3 lacked stop codons and remained in frame with V and J, and all other rearrangements were classified as non-productive. CDR3 was defined by IMGT convention, running from the second conserved V-encoded cysteine to the conserved J-encoded phenylalanine. Sequences without an unambiguous match to a single V gene segment were excluded from the earlier analysis of approximately 560 of the donors. In an earlier analysis of 450 to 750 of the donors, a V segment was called functional when productive rearrangements were above 56.7%, and segregating when the standard deviation between donors exceeded 5%. A statistical classification framework was developed to diagnose cytomegalovirus status using the catalog of TCR beta chain sequences. V and J gene assignment, in a later analysis, came from comparing TCR nucleotide sequences with IMGT/GENE-DB human TR gene sequences. Using the TCRdist pipeline, a later analysis assigned CDR3 sequences along with most-parsimonious VDJ recombination scenarios. In a later analysis, each TCR beta chain was defined by its CDR3 amino acid sequence together with its V-gene family, and reads without a unique V-gene family were excluded. A later analysis removed 450 to 600 highly shared, low-generation-probability nucleotide sequences to deal with suspected cross-contamination and a sequencing artifact. A later analysis calculated a clonal expansion index for each public chain from normalized within-repertoire ranks of inferred template counts. In a later analysis, generation probabilities were computed using a VDJ recombination model fitted to out-of-frame rearrangements, and the results were checked against IGoR. In a later analysis, TCR-TCR, TCR-HLA and TCR-CMV co-occurrence was scored with hypergeometric tests, and a repertoire-size bias correction was applied to TCR pairs. False discovery rates were estimated in a later analysis by permuting HLA or CMV assignments 20 times. In a later analysis, co-occurring TCRs were grouped with DBSCAN, and TCRdist sequence similarity was added when clustering was performed within HLA-allele-positive subsets. Co-occurrence clustering excluded repertoires with fewer than 30,000 or more than 120,000 public chains, plus five with anomalous nucleotide sharing. The immuneACCESS repertoire file appears here via TCRdb, limited to in-frame rearrangements. These files lack a portion of the clones; in checked studies, under half of the deficit traces to unresolved V genes, and the cause of the others is not known. D and trimming were read from the DNA, whereas the V and J calls and clone size are those reported in that table. The sample includes 180,000 or so clones, with roughly 88% observed a single time. The ten largest clones represent approximately 9.4% of the sample.

Details on this clone: No antigen is known for it. No much larger clone is present one base from it, and per-base qualities are unavailable.

The cohort consisted of hundreds of healthy bone marrow donors. Cohort members were all nominally healthy when sampled, although unrecorded immune exposures were likely present. The donor was CMV seropositive and was included in the group of 250 to 350 seropositive cohort members. A peripheral blood sample was collected from each donor, and TCR beta sequencing was performed on peripheral blood mononuclear cells. Genomic DNA extraction from the blood cell samples was performed with the Qiagen DNeasy Blood Extraction Kit. The material sequenced was PBMCs. This sequence was found in a young man in good health and CMV-seropositive. The rearranged segments are TRBV2 and TRBJ2-1; 9 bases in the middle match TRBD2. The CDR3 corresponds to CASNRLAEDNEQFF. Here is the DNA: TGTGCCAGCAACAGACTAGCGGAGGACAATGAGCAGTTCTTC.